This note documents a single T cell receptor beta chain sequence. The data derive from a study of glioma-infiltrating T cells after dendritic cell vaccination. Isocitrate dehydrogenase mutation was absent in all glioblastoma patients. Blood PBMC samples: pre-vaccination, two weeks post third vaccination, and at tumor progression. The immunoSEQ assay amplified TCRB CDR3 from up to 2 ug DNA. Profiled with immunoSEQ multiplex PCR; TCRdb holds only in-frame clones, not every one. The sample consists of 90,000 or so clones, about 84% of them appearing once. Trimming removed 6 bases from V and 5 bases from J; junction bases left unmatched: 8. The CDR3 consists of 14 residues. Germline V gene sequence: CDR1 LGHNT, CDR2 FRNRAP.

V is TRBV12-5 and J is TRBJ2-7; 9 bases fit TRBD1. This receptor was obtained from a human donor with glioblastoma. Specimen: blood, collected before dendritic cell vaccination. This CDR3 reads CASGAGTGLHEQYF. Here the CDR3 DNA reads TGTGCTAGTGGGGCCGGGACAGGGTTACACGAGCAGTACTTC.